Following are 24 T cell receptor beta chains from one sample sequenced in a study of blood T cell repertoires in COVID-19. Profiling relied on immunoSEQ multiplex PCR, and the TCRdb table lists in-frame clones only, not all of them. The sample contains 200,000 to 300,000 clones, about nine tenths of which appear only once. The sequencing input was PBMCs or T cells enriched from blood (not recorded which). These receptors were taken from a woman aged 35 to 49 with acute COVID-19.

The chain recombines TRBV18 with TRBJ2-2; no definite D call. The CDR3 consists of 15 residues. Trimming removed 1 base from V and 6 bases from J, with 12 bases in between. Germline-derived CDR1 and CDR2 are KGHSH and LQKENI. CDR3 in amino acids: CASSPRATVAGELFF. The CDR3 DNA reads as TGTGCCAGCTCACCACGTGCCACAGTGGCCGGGGAGCTGTTTTTT.

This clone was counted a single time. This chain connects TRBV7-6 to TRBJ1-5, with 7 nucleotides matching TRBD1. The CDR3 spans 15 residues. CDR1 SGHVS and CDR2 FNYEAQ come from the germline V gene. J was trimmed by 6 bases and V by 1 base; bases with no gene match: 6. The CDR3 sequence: CASSLDRGPFQPQHF. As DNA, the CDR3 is TGTGCCAGCAGCTTAGACAGGGGTCCCTTTCAGCCCCAGCATTTT.

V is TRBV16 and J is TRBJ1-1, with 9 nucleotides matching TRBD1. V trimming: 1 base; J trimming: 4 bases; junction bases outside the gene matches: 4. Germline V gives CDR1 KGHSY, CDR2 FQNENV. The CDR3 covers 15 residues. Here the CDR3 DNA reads TGTGCCAGCAGCCAATTGGGACAGGGAGGCACTGAAGCTTTCTTT. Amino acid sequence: CASSQLGQGGTEAFF.

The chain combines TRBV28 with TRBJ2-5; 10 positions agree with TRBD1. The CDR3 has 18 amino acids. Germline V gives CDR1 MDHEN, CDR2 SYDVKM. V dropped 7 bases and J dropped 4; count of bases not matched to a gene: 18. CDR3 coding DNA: TGTGCCAGCAATTCACCGGGACAGGGGAGGGGTGGTGGAGAGACCCAGTACTTC. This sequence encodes CASNSPGQGRGGGETQYF.

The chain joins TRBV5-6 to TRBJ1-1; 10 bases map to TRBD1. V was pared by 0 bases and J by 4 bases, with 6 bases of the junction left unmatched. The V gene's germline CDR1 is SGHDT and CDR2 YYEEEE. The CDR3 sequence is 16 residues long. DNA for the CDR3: TGTGCCAGCAGCTTGGGGACAGGGGGTTTGGGCACTGAAGCTTTCTTT. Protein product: CASSLGTGGLGTEAFF.

CDR3 in DNA: TGTGCCACGACAGGGGATAATCAGCCCCAGCATTTT. This codes for CATTGDNQPQHF. The chain links TRBV7-9 to TRBJ1-5; 8 bases line up with TRBD1. V gave up 10 bases and J gave up 4 bases; unmatched junction bases: 3. Germline assignment: CDR1 SEHNR and CDR2 FQNEAQ (reference sequence). The CDR3 has 12 amino acids.

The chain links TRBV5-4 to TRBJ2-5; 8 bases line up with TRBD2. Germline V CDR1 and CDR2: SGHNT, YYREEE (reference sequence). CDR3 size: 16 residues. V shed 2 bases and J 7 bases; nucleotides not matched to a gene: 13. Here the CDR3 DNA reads TGTGCCAGCAGCTTAGTGTTAGCGGGGCCCCGAGGGACCCAGTACTTC. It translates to CASSLVLAGPRGTQYF.

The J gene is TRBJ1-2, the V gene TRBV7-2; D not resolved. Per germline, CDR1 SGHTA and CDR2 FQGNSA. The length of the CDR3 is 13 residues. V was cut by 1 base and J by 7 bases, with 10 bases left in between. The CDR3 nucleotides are TGTGCCAGCAGCTTAGAGTCGGTTTTTGGCTACACCTTC. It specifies CASSLESVFGYTF.

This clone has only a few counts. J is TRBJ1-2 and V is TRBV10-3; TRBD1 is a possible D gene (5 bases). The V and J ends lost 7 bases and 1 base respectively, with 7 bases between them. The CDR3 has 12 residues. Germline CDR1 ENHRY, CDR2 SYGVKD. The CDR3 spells CAITQGNYGYTF. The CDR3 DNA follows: TGTGCCATCACCCAGGGTAACTATGGCTACACCTTC.

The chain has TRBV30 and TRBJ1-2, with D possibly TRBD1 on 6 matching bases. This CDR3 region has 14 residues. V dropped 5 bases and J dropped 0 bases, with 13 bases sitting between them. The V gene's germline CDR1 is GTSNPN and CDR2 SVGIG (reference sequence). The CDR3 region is CAWDDSGANYGYTF. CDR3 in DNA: TGTGCCTGGGACGATTCAGGGGCTAACTATGGCTACACCTTC.

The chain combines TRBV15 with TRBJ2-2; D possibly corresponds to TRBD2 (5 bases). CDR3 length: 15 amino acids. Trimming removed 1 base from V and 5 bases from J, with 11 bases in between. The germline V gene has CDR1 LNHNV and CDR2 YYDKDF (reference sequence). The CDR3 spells CATSRAGIGTGELFF. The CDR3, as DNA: TGTGCCACCAGCAGAGCCGGGATAGGGACCGGGGAGCTGTTTTTT.

This CDR3 reads CASSSEGGAETQYF. The CDR3 DNA follows: TGCGCCAGCAGCTCCGAGGGGGGGGCTGAGACCCAGTACTTC. The chain employs TRBV5-1 and TRBJ2-5; TRBD2 might be the D (7 bases). Germline values: CDR1 SGHRS, CDR2 YFSETQ. The CDR3 covers 14 residues. V shed 3 bases and J shed 5 bases, with 14 bases lying between them.

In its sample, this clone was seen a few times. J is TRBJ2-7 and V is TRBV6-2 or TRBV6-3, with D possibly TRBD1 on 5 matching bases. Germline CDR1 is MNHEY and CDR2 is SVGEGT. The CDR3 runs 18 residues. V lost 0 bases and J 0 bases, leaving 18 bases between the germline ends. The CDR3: CASSYSIVRQTYSYEQYF. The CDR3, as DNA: TGTGCCAGCAGTTACTCGATAGTCAGACAGACCTACTCCTACGAGCAGTACTTC.

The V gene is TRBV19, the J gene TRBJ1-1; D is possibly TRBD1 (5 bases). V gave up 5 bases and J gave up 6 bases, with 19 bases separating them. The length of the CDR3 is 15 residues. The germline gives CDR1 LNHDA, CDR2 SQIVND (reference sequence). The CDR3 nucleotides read TGTGCCAGTAGTGTTTTTTCGGGGAGGGGCCCTGAAGCTTTCTTT. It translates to CASSVFSGRGPEAFF.

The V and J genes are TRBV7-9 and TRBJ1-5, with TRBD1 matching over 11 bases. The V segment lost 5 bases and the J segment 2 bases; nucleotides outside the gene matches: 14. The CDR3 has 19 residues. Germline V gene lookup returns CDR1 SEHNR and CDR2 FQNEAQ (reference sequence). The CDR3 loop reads CASSASWDRGNGGNQPQHF. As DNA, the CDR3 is TGTGCCAGCAGCGCGAGCTGGGACAGGGGGAATGGTGGCAATCAGCCCCAGCATTTT.

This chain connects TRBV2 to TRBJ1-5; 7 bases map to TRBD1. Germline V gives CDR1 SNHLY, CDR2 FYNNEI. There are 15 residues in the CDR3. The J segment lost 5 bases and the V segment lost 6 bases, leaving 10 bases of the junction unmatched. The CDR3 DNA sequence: TGTGCCAGCAGCGAAACCGGGACAGAATATCAGCCCCAGCATTTT. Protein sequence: CASSETGTEYQPQHF.

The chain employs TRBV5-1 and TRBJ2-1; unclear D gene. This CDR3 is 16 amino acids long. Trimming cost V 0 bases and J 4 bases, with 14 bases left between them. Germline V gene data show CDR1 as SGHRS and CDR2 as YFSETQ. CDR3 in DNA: TGCGCCAGCAGCTTGGAACGCGGCTCGCTATACAATGAGCAGTTCTTC. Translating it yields CASSLERGSLYNEQFF.

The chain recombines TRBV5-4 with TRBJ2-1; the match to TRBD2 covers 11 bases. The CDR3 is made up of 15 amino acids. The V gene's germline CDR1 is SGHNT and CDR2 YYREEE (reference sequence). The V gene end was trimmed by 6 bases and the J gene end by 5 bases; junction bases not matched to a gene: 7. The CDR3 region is CASKMGLAANNEQFF. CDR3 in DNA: TGTGCCAGCAAAATGGGACTAGCGGCCAACAATGAGCAGTTCTTC.

CDR3 loop: CSARAGYEQYF. In nucleotides, the CDR3 is TGCAGTGCTAGAGCCGGCTACGAGCAGTACTTC. This chain links TRBV20-1 with TRBJ2-7; D is unclear. Per germline, CDR1 DFQATT and CDR2 SNEGSKA (reference sequence). Trimming stripped 1 base from V and 3 bases from J, with 4 bases between. This CDR3 spans 11 amino acids.

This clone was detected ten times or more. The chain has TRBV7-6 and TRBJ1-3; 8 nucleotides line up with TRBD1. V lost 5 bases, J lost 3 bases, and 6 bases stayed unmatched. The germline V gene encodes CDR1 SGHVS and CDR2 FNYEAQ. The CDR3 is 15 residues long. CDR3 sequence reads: CASSPETGVGNTIYF. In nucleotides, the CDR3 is TGTGCCAGCAGCCCAGAGACAGGGGTTGGAAACACCATATATTTT.

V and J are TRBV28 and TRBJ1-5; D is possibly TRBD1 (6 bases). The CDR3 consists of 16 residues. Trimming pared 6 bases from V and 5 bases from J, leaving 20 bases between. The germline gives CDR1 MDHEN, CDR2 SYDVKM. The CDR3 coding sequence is TGTGCCAGCAGCCTCCCACTTGGGACAAACGATCAGCCCCAGCATTTT. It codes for CASSLPLGTNDQPQHF.

The CDR3 reads CASRPLDREFGKLFF. The CDR3 nucleotides read TGTGCCAGCCGCCCTCTGGACAGGGAGTTCGGAAAACTGTTTTTT. This rearrangement joins TRBV27 to TRBJ1-4; 8 bases line up with TRBD1. J was trimmed by 10 bases and V by 8 bases; bases with no gene match: 15. The germline gives CDR1 MNHEY, CDR2 SMNVEV (reference sequence). The CDR3 runs to 15 residues.

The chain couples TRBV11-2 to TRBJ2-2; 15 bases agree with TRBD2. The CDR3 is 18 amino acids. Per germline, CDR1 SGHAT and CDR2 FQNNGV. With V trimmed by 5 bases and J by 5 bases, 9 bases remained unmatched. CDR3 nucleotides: TGTGCCAGCAGCGCAGGACTAGCGGGAGGGAGTTTGACCGGGGAGCTGTTTTTT. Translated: CASSAGLAGGSLTGELFF.

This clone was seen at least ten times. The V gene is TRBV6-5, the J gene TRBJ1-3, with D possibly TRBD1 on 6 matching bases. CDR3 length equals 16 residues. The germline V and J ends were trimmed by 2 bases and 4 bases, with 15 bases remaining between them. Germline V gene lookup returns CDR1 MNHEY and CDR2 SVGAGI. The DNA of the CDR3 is TGTGCCAGCAGTTACGATTCAGGGGTGGGAGGAAACACCATATATTTT. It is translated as CASSYDSGVGGNTIYF.